Presented here are 20 T cell receptor beta chains from one specimen sequenced in a study of cytomegalovirus exposure and HLA in healthy donors. PCR employed 60 Vbeta and 13 Jbeta primers. Assay used: immunoSEQ multiplex PCR; TCRdb lists only in-frame clones, some missing. Of fewer than 120,000 clones detected, roughly 80% appear once; the ten largest clones hold roughly 1.3%. Input material: PBMCs. The receptors were sampled from a woman aged 25 to 39 in good health and CMV-seronegative.

The rearrangement uses TRBV27 and TRBJ1-1, with D hard to call. Germline CDR1 MNHEY, CDR2 SMNVEV (reference sequence). This CDR3 is 13 amino acids long. V lost 1 base and J lost 7, with 10 bases in between. The CDR3, as DNA: TGTGCCAGCAGTTTATTTTCCGCAGGTGAAGCTTTCTTT. Translated, it gives CASSLFSAGEAFF.

This chain connects TRBV29-1 to TRBJ1-1, with TRBD1 identical over 10 bases. Germline V gene lookup returns CDR1 SQVTM and CDR2 ANQGSEA. V shed 5 bases and J 2 bases; nucleotides not matched to a gene: 5. The CDR3 has 14 residues. The CDR3 loop reads CSVSTGGINTEAFF. CDR3 nucleotides: TGCAGCGTTTCGACAGGGGGCATTAACACTGAAGCTTTCTTT.

This rearrangement joins TRBV2 to TRBJ1-2; D remains ambiguous. The ends were cut back, 0 bases at V and 4 bases at J, with 9 bases in the middle. The CDR3 loop spans 14 amino acids. CDR1 is SNHLY, CDR2 FYNNEI, per germline. The CDR3 DNA is TGTGCCAGCAGTGAAGCGCGAGTCGGCTATGGCTACACCTTC. As protein: CASSEARVGYGYTF.

The J gene is TRBJ1-6, the V gene TRBV5-1, with a tentative D call TRBD1 (5 bases). This CDR3 is built from 16 residues. With 1 base removed from V and 8 bases from J, the gap between germline ends came to 16 bases. CDR1 is SGHRS, CDR2 YFSETQ, per germline. CDR3 protein: CASSLSGAGGYSPLHF. CDR3 DNA sequence: TGCGCCAGCAGCTTGTCTGGGGCCGGGGGGTATTCACCCCTCCACTTT.

This sequence joins TRBV29-1 and TRBJ2-7; 7 bases map to TRBD2. There are 12 residues in the CDR3. V lost 7 bases to trimming and J lost 7 bases; unmatched junction nucleotides: 10. CDR1 SQVTM and CDR2 ANQGSEA come from the germline V gene. The CDR3 DNA follows: TGCAGCGGTCGGGACGGGAGGTGGGAGCAGTACTTC. Protein product: CSGRDGRWEQYF.

This clone was seen only once. This sequence joins TRBV5-6 and TRBJ2-7, with D maybe TRBD2 (5 bases). The V end was cut by 3 bases, the J end by 3 bases, with 7 bases between. The CDR3 has 12 amino acids. From germline, CDR1 is SGHDT and CDR2 YYEEEE. Here the CDR3 DNA reads TGTGCCAGCAGCTCGGGGATCTACGAGCAGTACTTC. Encoded protein: CASSSGIYEQYF.

V is TRBV28 and J is TRBJ2-7; 9 bases are shared with TRBD2. Trimming at V came to 2 bases and at J to 2 bases, leaving 4 bases not matched to a gene. CDR1 is MDHEN, CDR2 SYDVKM, per germline. CDR3 size: 15 residues. CDR3: CASSLKLAGAYEQYF. CDR3 in DNA: TGTGCCAGCAGTTTAAAACTAGCGGGTGCCTACGAGCAGTACTTC.

V is TRBV14 and J is TRBJ1-4, with D unclear. Deletions cut 1 base from V and 8 bases from J, with 17 bases between. The CDR3 is 16 amino acids. Germline V gives CDR1 SGHDN, CDR2 FVKESK. The CDR3: CASSQARGYGVEKLFF. The DNA for the CDR3 is TGTGCCAGCAGCCAAGCACGAGGGTACGGTGTCGAAAAACTGTTTTTT.

The chain has TRBV2 and TRBJ2-5; 11 bases are a match to TRBD2. The CDR3 is 16 residues long. CDR1 and CDR2 from the germline V gene are SNHLY and FYNNEI. V lost 6 bases and J lost 4; bases outside the gene matches: 10. The CDR3 nucleotides are TGTGCCAGCAGGGACCCGGGACTAGCGGCCCGAGAGACCCAGTACTTC. Its protein is CASRDPGLAARETQYF.

The chain links TRBV5-1 to TRBJ2-2, with TRBD1 matching over 10 bases. The CDR3 has 16 residues. The V gene end was trimmed by 4 bases and the J gene end by 1 base; junction bases not matched to a gene: 4. Germline-derived CDR1 and CDR2 are SGHRS and YFSETQ. This chain's CDR3 is CASSGGDRGNTGELFF. CDR3 sequence (DNA): TGCGCCAGCAGCGGAGGGGACAGGGGGAACACCGGGGAGCTGTTTTTT.

This clone was seen a single time. This chain links TRBV7-9 with TRBJ2-1; D not resolved. V lost 5 bases and J lost 9, with 11 bases in between. Germline V lookup: CDR1 SEHNR, CDR2 FQNEAQ (reference sequence). The CDR3 is 12 amino acids. The CDR3 is CASSPSSVEQFF. In DNA, the CDR3 is TGTGCCAGCAGCCCGTCGTCAGTTGAGCAGTTCTTC. The full variable domain, with the rest looked up from reference TRBV7-9 and TRBJ2-1, is DTGVSQNPRHKITKRGQNVTFRCDPISEHNRLYWYRQTLGQGPEFLTYFQNEAQLEKSRLLSDRFSAERPKGSFSTLEIQRTEQGDSAMYLCASSPSSVEQFFGPGTRLTVL.

This clone was picked up one time. Here the CDR3 DNA reads TGTGCCAGCAGCACAGGACAGGGTATCTTAGTAAAACTGTTTTTT. Translation: CASSTGQGILVKLFF. The genes are TRBV28 and TRBJ1-4; 8 nucleotides line up with TRBD1. After removal of 6 bases from V and 10 bases from J, the junction contained 13 bases not matched to a gene. The CDR3 covers 15 residues. CDR1 is MDHEN and CDR2 is SYDVKM in the germline V gene.

This clone was counted a few times. The chain employs TRBV29-1 and TRBJ1-2, with D possibly being TRBD1 (5 bases). V lost 6 bases and J lost 6, with 17 bases in between. Germline V gene data show CDR1 as SQVTM and CDR2 as ANQGSEA. This CDR3 contains 13 residues. CDR3 sequence: CSVEPGRVNGYTF. The CDR3 bases are TGCAGCGTGGAACCAGGGAGGGTAAATGGCTACACCTTC.

The V gene is TRBV29-1, the J gene TRBJ2-7; TRBD1 matches 10 bases. J was trimmed by 1 base and V by 5 bases; bases with no gene match: 2. Germline CDR1 reads SQVTM; CDR2 reads ANQGSEA. The CDR3 totals 13 residues. The CDR3 DNA sequence: TGCAGCGTTAGGGACAGGGGTTCCTACGAGCAGTACTTC. Translating gives CSVRDRGSYEQYF.

This clone was observed a handful of times. This chain joins TRBV30 and TRBJ1-6; maybe TRBD1 (5 bases). CDR3 length: 15 amino acids. Germline V gene lookup returns CDR1 GTSNPN and CDR2 SVGIG (reference sequence). The V and J ends lost 3 bases and 7 bases respectively, with 16 bases between them. DNA of the CDR3: TGTGCCTGGAGACCAGGGCGCCGGGAGAATTCACCCCTCCACTTT. Encoded protein: CAWRPGRRENSPLHF.

The chain uses TRBV5-1 and TRBJ2-7; the match to TRBD1 covers 7 bases. The V gene end was trimmed by 4 bases and the J gene end by 4 bases; junction bases not matched to a gene: 2. The germline gives CDR1 SGHRS, CDR2 YFSETQ. The CDR3 has 12 residues. Here the CDR3 reads CASSQTGYEQYF. CDR3 in DNA: TGCGCCAGCAGCCAGACAGGGTACGAGCAGTACTTC.

V gene TRBV5-1 combines with J gene TRBJ1-4; D gene uncertain. V was cut by 4 bases and J by 7 bases, with 14 bases left in between. CDR1 SGHRS and CDR2 YFSETQ come from the germline V gene. The length of the CDR3 is 14 residues. The CDR3 spells CASSPNAGSEKLFF. The CDR3 DNA reads as TGCGCCAGCAGCCCAAACGCGGGGTCTGAAAAACTGTTTTTT.

As regards this clone: A read error may account for a junction end that differs from germline. The chain recombines TRBV5-6 with TRBJ2-7; 7 positions match TRBD2. This CDR3 is built from 14 residues. CDR1 and CDR2 from the germline V gene are SGHDT and YYEEEE. CDR3 DNA: TGTGCCAGCAGCCCTCCGGGGGGTTCCTCCGAGCAGTACTTC. Translated: CASSPPGGSSEQYF.

The chain combines TRBV5-4 with TRBJ1-1; 7 nucleotides match TRBD1. V shed 2 bases and J 7 bases; nucleotides not matched to a gene: 5. CDR3 length: 13 amino acids. The germline CDR1 and CDR2 sequences are SGHNT and YYREEE (reference sequence). The CDR3 spells CASSFGRGDEAFF. CDR3 sequence (DNA): TGTGCCAGCAGCTTCGGCAGGGGGGATGAAGCTTTCTTT.

V usage is TRBV7-9 and J usage is TRBJ1-5; TRBD1 matches at 8 bases. Germline CDR1 and CDR2: SEHNR and FQNEAQ (reference sequence). The CDR3 has 14 amino acids. V lost 10 bases and J lost 5; bases outside the gene matches: 10. The CDR3 here is CATSRGTGDQPQHF. In nucleotides, the CDR3 is TGTGCCACCTCTAGGGGGACAGGAGATCAGCCCCAGCATTTT.